This T cell receptor beta chain was obtained from a study of blood T cell repertoires in COVID-19. Background on the study: Donors in the United States, Italy and Spain gave samples during acute or convalescent COVID-19. Sources were T cells, B-cell-depleted T cells, or PBMCs; the material itself was cDNA or gDNA.

Per the authors' pipeline: Amplified reference gene primers provided the basis for estimating nucleated cell counts. The data were produced by immunoSEQ multiplex PCR, yet TCRdb's version contains in-frame clones alone and is incomplete. Clonal size and the V and J genes are those of that table, whereas D and trimming came from the DNA. Among approximately 210,000 clones, more than 70% were seen once, and the ten largest hold less than 7.5%. Material for sequencing was peripheral blood. The receptor's source is a woman aged 35 to 49 who had recovered from COVID-19.

CDR3 protein: CASSLGGLAGGYEQYF. In DNA, the CDR3 is TGTGCCAGCAGCTTGGGGGGACTAGCGGGAGGATACGAGCAGTACTTC. The chain links TRBV5-4 to TRBJ2-7, with 15 nucleotides matching TRBD2. This CDR3 spans 16 amino acids. The germline V gene encodes CDR1 SGHNT and CDR2 YYREEE (reference sequence). V was clipped by 0 bases and J by 4 bases; unmatched bases: 2.